These 9 T cell receptor beta chains share one sample of origin, sequenced in a study of blood T cell repertoires in COVID-19. Data came from immunoSEQ multiplex PCR; TCRdb stores just in-frame clones and leaves some out. The sample lists 260,000 or so clones; 86% were seen once. Input material: PBMCs or T cells enriched from blood (not recorded which). All receptors come from a man aged 18-30 years who had recovered from COVID-19.

V and J are TRBV6-4 and TRBJ1-5; 7 bases agree with TRBD1. J gave up 9 bases and V 3 bases, and 8 bases lay outside the gene matches. CDR3 length: 14 residues. The germline CDR1 and CDR2 sequences are MRHNA and SNTAGT. In nucleotides, the CDR3 is TGTGCCAGCAGTGAATGGACAGGACCGCGGCCCCAGCATTTT. Protein sequence: CASSEWTGPRPQHF.

The table lists this clone with a few counts. This chain links TRBV3-1 (or the pseudogene TRBV3-2) with TRBJ1-6, with D perhaps matching TRBD1 (5 bases). The CDR3 consists of 18 residues. Germline assignment: CDR1 LGHDT and CDR2 YNNKEL (reference sequence). Between the trimmed V and J ends, which lost 2 bases and 0 bases, there was a span of 14 bases. The CDR3 coding sequence is TGTGCCAGCAGCCAAAGGGACTCCGGTAGCTCCTATAATTCACCCCTCCACTTT. As protein: CASSQRDSGSSYNSPLHF.

V gene TRBV5-1 combines with J gene TRBJ2-7; D gene ambiguous. With 0 bases removed from V and 6 bases from J, the gap between germline ends came to 19 bases. The CDR3 length is 16 residues. The germline V gene encodes CDR1 SGHRS and CDR2 YFSETQ. CDR3 DNA sequence: TGCGCCAGCAGCTTGGCCGAGTACTCCCCCCGCCGCGAGCAGTACTTC. This sequence encodes CASSLAEYSPRREQYF.

The V call is TRBV19, the J call TRBJ2-7, with 10 bases fitting TRBD2. CDR3 length: 14 amino acids. CDR1 and CDR2 from the germline V gene are LNHDA and SQIVND (reference sequence). The junction had 8 bases not matched to a gene; V was cut back by 9 bases and J by 3 bases. The CDR3 is CASRSAGGSYEQYF. The CDR3 DNA follows: TGTGCCAGCCGCTCAGCGGGGGGGAGCTACGAGCAGTACTTC.

The rearrangement uses TRBV7-6 and TRBJ1-6; the D is unclear. The ends were cut back, 1 base at V and 8 bases at J, with 12 bases in the middle. The CDR3 extends over 15 amino acids. The germline CDR1 and CDR2 sequences are SGHVS and FNYEAQ. In DNA, the CDR3 is TGTGCCAGCAGCTTAGAACAGCCTCCCTATTCACCCCTCCACTTT. Translation gives CASSLEQPPYSPLHF.

This clone came up a few times. The chain recombines TRBV2 with TRBJ1-3, with TRBD1 as a possible D gene (5 bases). This CDR3 has 18 residues. V lost 1 base, J lost 4 bases, and 20 bases lay in between. Germline CDR1 SNHLY, CDR2 FYNNEI. CDR3 DNA sequence: TGTGCCAGCAGTGAAGAATTAGGACAAATAATGGAAGGAAACACCATATATTTT. It translates to CASSEELGQIMEGNTIYF.

Here the CDR3 reads CASPGTIGDTQYF. In nucleotides, the CDR3 is TGTGCCAGCCCCGGGACTATCGGGGATACGCAGTATTTT. The V and J genes are TRBV5-4 and TRBJ2-3; 7 nucleotides line up with TRBD2. Germline V CDR1 and CDR2: SGHNT, YYREEE (reference sequence). The CDR3 consists of 13 residues. Trimming took 7 bases from V and 6 from J; bases not matched to a gene: 8.

The chain links TRBV12-3 or TRBV12-4 to TRBJ2-7; D unresolved. Trimming cost V 0 bases and J 2 bases, with 5 bases left between them. CDR3 size: 13 residues. The CDR3 spells CASSLALTYEQYF. The CDR3 DNA sequence: TGTGCCAGCAGTTTAGCCCTTACCTACGAGCAGTACTTC.

The CDR3 reads CASQIIGPGQGKDTQYF. The CDR3 bases are TGTGCCAGCCAAATAATAGGCCCAGGACAGGGGAAAGATACGCAGTATTTT. The chain is built from TRBV7-8 and TRBJ2-3; TRBD1 matches 9 bases. Trimming at V came to 8 bases and at J to 5 bases, leaving 17 bases not matched to a gene. Germline CDR1 is SGHVS and CDR2 is FQNEAQ. The CDR3 length is 17 residues. Full variable domain (outside the CDR3, taken from reference TRBV7-8 and TRBJ2-3): GAGVSQSPRYKVAKRGQDVALRCDPISGHVSLFWYQQALGQGPEFLTYFQNEAQLDKSGLPSDRFFAERPEGSVSTLKIQRTQQEDSAVYLCASQIIGPGQGKDTQYFGPGTRLTVL.